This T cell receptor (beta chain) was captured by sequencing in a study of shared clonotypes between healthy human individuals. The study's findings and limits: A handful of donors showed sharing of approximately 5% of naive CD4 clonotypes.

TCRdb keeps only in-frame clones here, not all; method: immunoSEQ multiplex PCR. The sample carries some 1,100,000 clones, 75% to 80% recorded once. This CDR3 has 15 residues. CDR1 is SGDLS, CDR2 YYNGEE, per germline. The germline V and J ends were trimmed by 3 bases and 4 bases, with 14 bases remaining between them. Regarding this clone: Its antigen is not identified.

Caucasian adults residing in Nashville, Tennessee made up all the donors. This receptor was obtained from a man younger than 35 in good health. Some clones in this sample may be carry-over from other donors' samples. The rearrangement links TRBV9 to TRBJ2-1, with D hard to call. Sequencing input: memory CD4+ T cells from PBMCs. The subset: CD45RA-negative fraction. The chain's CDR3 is CASSAYATTYNEQFF. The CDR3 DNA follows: TGTGCCAGCAGCGCATATGCCACAACTTACAATGAGCAGTTCTTC.